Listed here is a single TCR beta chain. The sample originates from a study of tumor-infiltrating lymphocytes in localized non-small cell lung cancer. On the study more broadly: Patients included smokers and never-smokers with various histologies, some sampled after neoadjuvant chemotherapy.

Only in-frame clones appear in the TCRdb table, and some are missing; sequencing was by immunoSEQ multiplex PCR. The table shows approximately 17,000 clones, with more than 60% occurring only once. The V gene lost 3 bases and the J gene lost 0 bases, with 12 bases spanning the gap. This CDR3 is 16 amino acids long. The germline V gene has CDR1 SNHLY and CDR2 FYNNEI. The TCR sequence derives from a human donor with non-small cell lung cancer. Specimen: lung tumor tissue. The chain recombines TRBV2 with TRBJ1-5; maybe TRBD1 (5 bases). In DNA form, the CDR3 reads TGTGCCAGCAGTGAGGAGGGACTTTATAGCAATCAGCCCCAGCATTTT. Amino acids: CASSEEGLYSNQPQHF.